This T cell receptor beta chain was identified during a study of glioma-infiltrating T cells. Regarding the study as a whole: Tissue-blood divergence was below expectation in non-neoplastic patients, above in gliomas.

The germline CDR1 and CDR2 sequences are DFQATT and SNEGSKA (reference sequence). The CDR3 covers 12 residues. TCR alpha and beta CDR3 regions were amplified from RNA using iRepertoire nested multiplex PCR. TCRdb processed the multiplex PCR reads anew with MiXCR; each CDR3 protein has one entry. The table shows more than 100,000 distinct CDR3 sequences, with about 30% occurring only once. Concerning this clonotype itself: Its specificity is unknown.

The origin of this receptor is a human donor with low-grade glioma or glioblastoma, undergoing nonglioma brain surgery, or in good health (not recorded which). The J gene is TRBJ2-3, the V gene TRBV20-1; D gene unclear. The J call may be mistaken, given a closer DNA end match to TRBJ2-5. Sequencing used glioma tissue, nonneoplastic brain tissue, or PBMCs (not recorded which). In nucleotides, the CDR3 is TGCAGTGCTAGAGGAAACCAAGAGACCCAGTACTTC. Translating it yields CSARGNQETQYF.